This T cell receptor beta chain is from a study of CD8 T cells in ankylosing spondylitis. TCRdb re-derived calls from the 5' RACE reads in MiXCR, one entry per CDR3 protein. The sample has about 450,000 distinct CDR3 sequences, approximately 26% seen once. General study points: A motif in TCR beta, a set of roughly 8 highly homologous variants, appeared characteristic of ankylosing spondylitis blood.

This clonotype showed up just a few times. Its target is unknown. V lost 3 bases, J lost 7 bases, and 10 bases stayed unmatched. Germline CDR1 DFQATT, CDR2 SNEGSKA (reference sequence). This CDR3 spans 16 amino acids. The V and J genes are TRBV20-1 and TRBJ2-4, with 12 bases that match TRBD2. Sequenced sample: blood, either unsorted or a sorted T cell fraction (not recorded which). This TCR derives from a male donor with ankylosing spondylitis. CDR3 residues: CSARETSGSSRNIQYF. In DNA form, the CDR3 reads TGCAGTGCTAGGGAGACTAGCGGGAGTTCTCGGAACATTCAGTACTTC.